This entry lists 8 T cell receptor beta chains sequenced from one sample in a study of CD8 T cells in Susac syndrome. The RNA, 0.5 to 1 ug, was put through reverse transcription using random hexamers. TCRdb ran MiXCR on the immunoSEQ multiplex PCR reads and lists one entry per CDR3 protein. The sample has around 150,000 distinct CDR3 sequences, just under 95% seen once. Sequenced input: CD8+ T cells from PBMCs. The receptors stem from a human donor with Susac syndrome.

This chain links TRBV20-1 with TRBJ2-1; weak D call: TRBD2 (6 bases). CDR1 and CDR2 (germline): DFQATT, SNEGSKA (reference sequence). V lost 3 bases and J lost 3, with 9 bases in between. The CDR3 is 13 amino acids. CDR3 sequence: CSARGLNYNEQFF. CDR3 nucleotides: TGCAGTGCTAGGGGACTTAACTACAATGAGCAGTTCTTC.

V is TRBV29-1 and J is TRBJ2-5, with no clear D. The V gene's germline CDR1 is SQVTM and CDR2 ANQGSEA. The CDR3 loop spans 13 amino acids. V lost 2 bases, J lost 0 bases, and 7 bases lay in between. The CDR3, as DNA: TGCAGCGTTGAATTGGTGAACCAAGAGACCCAGTACTTC. This sequence encodes CSVELVNQETQYF.

In its sample, this clonotype was seen once. The chain is built from TRBV5-6 and TRBJ2-1, with D perhaps matching TRBD1 (6 bases). Trimming took 4 bases from V and 9 from J, leaving 14 bases between them. CDR3 length equals 13 residues. Germline V gene sequence: CDR1 SGHDT, CDR2 YYEEEE. The CDR3 reads CASSDTGSSEQFF. In nucleotides, the CDR3 is TGTGCCAGCAGCGATACAGGGTCAAGTGAGCAGTTCTTC.

The gene calls are TRBV5-1 and TRBJ1-1; D gene ambiguous. The CDR3 extends over 14 amino acids. Trimming pared 0 bases from V and 4 bases from J, leaving 10 bases between. CDR1 is SGHRS and CDR2 is YFSETQ in the germline V gene. DNA for the CDR3: TGCGCCAGCAGCTTGGTGCGGGAAGGCACTGAAGCTTTCTTT. It specifies CASSLVREGTEAFF.

This chain connects TRBV4-1 to TRBJ2-1; 8 bases match TRBD2. The CDR3 is made up of 17 amino acids. V shed 0 bases, J shed 4 bases, and the junction held 8 bases outside the gene matches. Germline V CDR1 and CDR2: MGHRA, YSYEKL. The CDR3 bases are TGCGCCAGCAGCCAAGATGCCACTAGCGGAGAATACAATGAGCAGTTCTTC. This sequence encodes CASSQDATSGEYNEQFF.

The rearrangement links TRBV6-5 to TRBJ1-1, with D perhaps matching TRBD1 (6 bases). Trimming cost V 4 bases and J 3 bases, with 30 bases left between them. The CDR3 consists of 20 residues. In germline, CDR1 is MNHEY, CDR2 SVGAGI. The CDR3 reads CASSSWTAQGPTWGDTEAFF. DNA of the CDR3: TGTGCCAGCAGTTCTTGGACAGCCCAAGGACCAACGTGGGGGGACACTGAAGCTTTCTTT.

In DNA form, the CDR3 reads TGTGCCAGCAGTAGGACTAGCCTCGAGCAGTTCTTC. Translation: CASSRTSLEQFF. V gene TRBV12-3 or TRBV12-4 combines with J gene TRBJ2-1, with 8 bases lining up with TRBD2. CDR3 length equals 12 residues. With V trimmed by 5 bases and J by 10 bases, 4 bases remained unmatched.

The chain has TRBV29-1 and TRBJ2-2; D is possibly TRBD1 or TRBD2 (5 bases each). This CDR3 region has 14 residues. CDR1 and CDR2 from the germline V gene are SQVTM and ANQGSEA. The V gene lost 5 bases and the J gene lost 3 bases, with 13 bases spanning the gap. This CDR3 reads CSVFSEGYTGELFF. CDR3 DNA sequence: TGCAGCGTTTTCTCTGAGGGGTACACCGGGGAGCTGTTTTTT.